The clone carrying this T cell receptor (beta chain) appeared a few times. The antigen remains unidentified. Trimming at V came to 6 bases and at J to 1 base, leaving 3 bases not matched to a gene. This CDR3 spans 13 amino acids. CDR1 is MDHEN and CDR2 is SYDVKM in the germline V gene. This entry comes from a study of beta chain features in type 1 diabetes. What was sequenced were expressed TCRB transcripts, since all of the isolated RNA had been reverse transcribed. Generated by immunoSEQ multiplex PCR, the TCRdb table keeps only in-frame clones and is missing some. The sample records hundreds of thousands of clones, around an eighth being singletons. General observations from the study: TCRB CDR3s from Type 1 diabetes patients were moderately but significantly shorter in all four CD4+ subsets. There was no resolution here of whether HLA type influences TCRB rearrangement.

The receptor was isolated from a man aged 18 to 30 in good health. Sequenced material: naive CD4+ T cells from blood. J is TRBJ2-7 and V is TRBV28; 7 bases match TRBD1. Here the CDR3 DNA reads TGTGCCAGCAGGTCGGGACAGTCCTACGAGCAGTACTTC. Translation gives CASRSGQSYEQYF.